Below, 30 T cell receptor beta chains from the same sample are listed, as sequenced in a study of shared clonotypes between healthy human individuals (dated by TCRdb to the early 2020s). Library generation was performed with the immunoSEQ multiplex PCR assay. The table comes from immuneACCESS by way of TCRdb, which keeps in-frame sequences with V and J called. Part of the clones is missing from these tables; in studies checked, under half for an unresolved V gene and the rest for unknown reasons. This sample is represented by hundreds of thousands of clones; roughly 95% of them were singletons. The top ten hold 0.095% to 0.14% of the sample. CD8 naive samples were CD45RO-negative cells positively selected for CCR7, giving a CD45RA+CCR7+ population that excluded TemRA cells. The sample taken for sequencing was naive CD8+ T cells sorted from blood. The cell subset or site label, read with the paper, signifies: CD45RA+CCR7+. The source is a woman in her thirties in good health.

This clone was detected only once. This chain uses TRBV10-3 with TRBJ2-1, with no clear D. V dropped 3 bases and J dropped 7 bases, with 10 bases sitting between them. The CDR3 runs to 13 residues. The germline V gene encodes CDR1 ENHRY and CDR2 SYGVKD. CDR3 amino acids: CAISDLRLNEQFF. The CDR3 DNA reads TGTGCCATCAGTGACTTACGACTGAATGAGCAGTTCTTC.

The chain joins TRBV27 to TRBJ2-1; possibly TRBD2 for D (6 bases). Trimming took off 3 bases at V and 4 bases at J, with 13 bases between the two ends. The CDR3 is 15 residues long. Germline V gene lookup returns CDR1 MNHEY and CDR2 SMNVEV (reference sequence). CDR3 region: CASSFGTGEYNEQFF. For the CDR3, the DNA is TGTGCCAGCAGTTTTGGGACGGGAGAATACAATGAGCAGTTCTTC.

The V call is TRBV7-3, the J call TRBJ2-5; possibly TRBD1 or TRBD2 for D (5 bases each). Germline CDR1 and CDR2: SGHTA and FQGTGA. The germline V and J ends were trimmed by 2 bases and 1 base, with 8 bases remaining between them. The CDR3 spans 14 residues. The CDR3: CASSLVGTQETQYF. Here the CDR3 DNA reads TGTGCCAGCAGCTTAGTGGGGACCCAAGAGACCCAGTACTTC.

V gene TRBV11-2 combines with J gene TRBJ2-5, with D hard to call. The ends were cut back, 1 base at V and 2 bases at J, with 5 bases in the middle. This CDR3 spans 13 amino acids. CDR1 is SGHAT, CDR2 FQNNGV, per germline. The CDR3 region is CASSLGTQETQYF. CDR3 DNA sequence: TGTGCCAGCAGCTTAGGCACACAAGAGACCCAGTACTTC. Full variable domain (rest looked up from reference TRBV11-2 and TRBJ2-5): EAGVAQSPRYKIIEKRQSVAFWCNPISGHATLYWYQQILGQGPKLLIQFQNNGVVDDSQLPKDRFSAERLKGVDSTLKIQPAKLEDSAVYLCASSLGTQETQYFGPGTRLLVL.

The rearrangement joins TRBV4-1 to TRBJ2-7, with 9 bases that match TRBD1. The V and J ends lost 5 bases and 2 bases, in that order; junction bases with no gene match: 7. CDR3 length: 15 residues. CDR1 and CDR2 from the germline V gene are MGHRA and YSYEKL. The CDR3 reads CASSFRTGDTYEQYF. Written as DNA, the CDR3 is TGCGCCAGCAGCTTCCGGACAGGGGACACCTACGAGCAGTACTTC.

The chain couples TRBV9 to TRBJ2-2; 11 positions agree with TRBD2. V dropped 1 base and J dropped 0; count of bases not matched to a gene: 5. Germline V gives CDR1 SGDLS, CDR2 YYNGEE. There are 18 residues in the CDR3. CDR3 coding DNA: TGTGCCAGCAGCGTAAGGGCTAGCGGGAGGCCGAACACCGGGGAGCTGTTTTTT. Translation: CASSVRASGRPNTGELFF.

The chain carries TRBV29-1 and TRBJ1-1; TRBD1 might be the D (6 bases). Trimming removed 7 bases at V and 5 bases at J, with 17 bases between. This CDR3 contains 13 residues. Germline V CDR1 and CDR2: SQVTM, ANQGSEA. DNA of the CDR3: TGCAGCGCTTCATCGACAGGCGTGACTGAAGCTTTCTTT. It is translated as CSASSTGVTEAFF.

Here the CDR3 reads CASSSGLLPYEQYF. The DNA of the CDR3 is TGTGCCAGCAGTTCGGGACTCCTACCCTACGAGCAGTACTTC. The chain carries TRBV7-9 and TRBJ2-7, with D perhaps TRBD2 (6 bases). The germline V and J ends were trimmed by 6 bases and 2 bases, with 14 bases remaining between them. The length of the CDR3 is 14 residues. Looked up from germline, CDR1 is SEHNR and CDR2 is FQNEAQ (reference sequence).

This rearrangement joins TRBV28 to TRBJ2-7, with 7 bases matching TRBD1. The CDR3 length is 14 residues. CDR1 and CDR2 (germline): MDHEN, SYDVKM. V lost 2 bases to trimming and J lost 4 bases; unmatched junction nucleotides: 5. The CDR3 region is CASSLTGTEYEQYF. Written as DNA, the CDR3 is TGTGCCAGCAGTTTAACTGGGACAGAGTACGAGCAGTACTTC.

The chain links TRBV6-1 to TRBJ1-2, with TRBD1 matching 8 bases. This CDR3 is built from 14 residues. Germline CDR1 MNHNS, CDR2 SASEGT. J gave up 5 bases and V 10 bases, and 12 bases lay outside the gene matches. The CDR3 region is CATYPGTGIYGYTF. Here the CDR3 DNA reads TGTGCCACCTACCCTGGGACAGGCATTTATGGCTACACCTTC.

This clone was seen once. The chain couples TRBV7-2 to TRBJ2-3; 10 bases line up with TRBD1. The CDR3 contains 15 residues. Unmatched junction bases numbered 3, after V lost 5 bases and J lost 1 base. In germline, CDR1 is SGHTA, CDR2 FQGNSA. The CDR3 sequence is CASSPGTGGTDTQYF. Here the CDR3 DNA reads TGTGCCAGCAGCCCCGGGACAGGGGGCACAGATACGCAGTATTTT.

The V call is TRBV2, the J call TRBJ1-2; TRBD1 matches 12 bases. Germline V gives CDR1 SNHLY, CDR2 FYNNEI. With 7 bases clipped from V and 7 bases from J, the junction kept 7 bases outside the gene matches. The length of the CDR3 is 14 residues. In nucleotides, the CDR3 is TGTGCCAGCAATCCGGGACAGGGGGCATTTGGCTACACCTTC. Translated: CASNPGQGAFGYTF.

The chain carries TRBV28 and TRBJ1-5; no firm D call. The length of the CDR3 is 12 residues. V was shortened by 4 bases and J by 6 bases, with 7 bases between the two germline ends. Germline CDR1 and CDR2: MDHEN and SYDVKM. This CDR3 is CASSSSGQPQHF. CDR3 DNA sequence: TGTGCCAGCAGTTCGTCAGGTCAGCCCCAGCATTTT.

This chain connects TRBV13 to TRBJ2-1; 8 positions agree with TRBD2. Germline V CDR1 and CDR2: PRHDT, FYEKMQ (reference sequence). The CDR3 length is 14 residues. The V and J ends lost 7 bases and 0 bases, in that order; junction bases with no gene match: 2. This CDR3 reads CASMSGSSYNEQFF. The CDR3 DNA reads as TGTGCCAGCATGAGCGGGAGCTCCTACAATGAGCAGTTCTTC.

The rearrangement joins TRBV28 to TRBJ2-7, with 10 nucleotides matching TRBD2. The CDR3 sequence is 14 residues long. The V gene end was trimmed by 6 bases and the J gene end by 3 bases; junction bases not matched to a gene: 5. Germline V gives CDR1 MDHEN, CDR2 SYDVKM. CDR3 sequence: CASSPGLADYEQYF. The CDR3 DNA reads as TGTGCCAGCAGCCCTGGACTAGCGGACTACGAGCAGTACTTC.

The DNA of the CDR3 is TGTGCCAGCAGCTCACTAGCTACCCAAGAGACCCAGTACTTC. Amino acids: CASSSLATQETQYF. The chain recombines TRBV28 with TRBJ2-5, with D possibly being TRBD2 (6 bases). The CDR3 is 14 amino acids. With 6 bases removed from V and 1 base from J, the gap between germline ends came to 12 bases. CDR1 is MDHEN and CDR2 is SYDVKM in the germline V gene.

This clone was seen once. The chain carries TRBV19 and TRBJ1-5, with no clear D. Trimming stripped 5 bases from V and 5 bases from J, with 10 bases between. In germline, CDR1 is LNHDA, CDR2 SQIVND (reference sequence). The CDR3 is 13 amino acids. The CDR3, as DNA: TGTGCCAGTAGTCCCAGCCCCGATCAGCCCCAGCATTTT. Its translation: CASSPSPDQPQHF.

This clone was seen just once. The chain is built from TRBV11-2 and TRBJ1-4; tentatively, D is TRBD1 (6 bases). CDR1 and CDR2 from the germline V gene are SGHAT and FQNNGV. The V end lost 6 bases, the J end lost 5 bases, and 16 bases lay between the germline ends. The CDR3 contains 15 residues. This CDR3 is CASRWTVETNEKLFF. The CDR3 region has the DNA TGTGCCAGCAGATGGACAGTGGAAACAAATGAAAAACTGTTTTTT.

The chain employs TRBV6-1 and TRBJ2-5; possible D gene TRBD2, 6 bases. The CDR3 consists of 15 residues. V lost 3 bases, J lost 0 bases, and 11 bases lay in between. CDR1 and CDR2 from the germline V gene are MNHNS and SASEGT. In DNA, the CDR3 is TGTGCCAGCAGTGACGTCCGGGACTACCAAGAGACCCAGTACTTC. Translating gives CASSDVRDYQETQYF.

Comments on this clone: The sample carries other DNA sequences with the same CDR3. This chain connects TRBV28 to TRBJ2-7; 13 bases fit TRBD2. Losses at the gene ends were 2 bases for V and 6 bases for J; bases not matched to a gene: 1. Germline V gene sequence: CDR1 MDHEN, CDR2 SYDVKM. The CDR3 is 14 residues long. DNA of the CDR3: TGTGCCAGCAGTTTAGGACTAGCGGGAGTCGAGCAGTACTTC. Its protein product is CASSLGLAGVEQYF.

On this clone: One end of the junction does not line up with germline, which may come from a read error. The chain recombines TRBV28 with TRBJ2-7; the D is unclear. The CDR3 is 14 amino acids. Germline V gene lookup returns CDR1 MDHEN and CDR2 SYDVKM. In DNA form, the CDR3 reads TGTGCCAACAGTTTACCCAATAGTCCCTACGAGCAGTACTTC. Amino acids: CANSLPNSPYEQYF.

On this clone: Other DNA sequences in this sample translate to the same CDR3. V and J are TRBV7-9 and TRBJ2-7; D is possibly TRBD2 (6 bases). V was trimmed by 5 bases and J by 0 bases, leaving 8 bases between them. This CDR3 has 13 amino acids. From germline, CDR1 is SEHNR and CDR2 FQNEAQ (reference sequence). The CDR3 DNA sequence: TGTGCCAGCAGCAGGGACTCCTCCTACGAGCAGTACTTC. This codes for CASSRDSSYEQYF.

The CDR3 nucleotides are TGTGCCAGCAGCCCCCTCCGGGGCCGCTCCTACGAGCAGTACTTC. This gives the protein CASSPLRGRSYEQYF. The chain couples TRBV7-9 to TRBJ2-5; D possibly matches TRBD1 or TRBD2 (5 bases each). The J call may be incorrect, as the DNA end agrees better with TRBJ2-7. Germline values: CDR1 SEHNR, CDR2 FQNEAQ (reference sequence). The CDR3 is 15 amino acids.

Remarks on this clone: This CDR3 is also generated by other DNA sequences in the sample. V gene TRBV7-9 combines with J gene TRBJ2-7; D is uncertain. The V and J ends lost 4 bases and 2 bases respectively, with 3 bases between them. Germline CDR1 SEHNR, CDR2 FQNEAQ (reference sequence). The CDR3 is made up of 11 amino acids. The CDR3 loop is CASSSTYEQYF. The CDR3 bases are TGTGCCAGCAGCTCCACCTACGAGCAGTACTTC.

V is TRBV2 and J is TRBJ2-7, with D tentatively TRBD1 or TRBD2 (6 bases each). In germline, CDR1 is SNHLY, CDR2 FYNNEI. The CDR3 sequence is 14 residues long. V was pared by 9 bases and J by 0 bases, with 15 bases between. CDR3 residues: CASGEEDSSYEQYF. DNA of the CDR3: TGTGCCAGTGGGGAGGAGGACAGCTCCTACGAGCAGTACTTC.

The rearrangement links TRBV5-4 to TRBJ2-5, with D perhaps TRBD1 or TRBD2 (5 bases each). CDR1 and CDR2 from the germline V gene are SGHNT and YYREEE (reference sequence). Trimming pared 6 bases from V and 2 bases from J, leaving 14 bases between. The CDR3 totals 14 residues. The CDR3 loop reads CASTPPGGQETQYF. CDR3 DNA sequence: TGTGCCAGCACTCCGCCTGGGGGACAAGAGACCCAGTACTTC.

The J gene is TRBJ1-5, the V gene TRBV7-3; 8 nucleotides line up with TRBD1. This CDR3 has 14 amino acids. V dropped 4 bases and J dropped 5; count of bases not matched to a gene: 4. Germline V gene data show CDR1 as SGHTA and CDR2 as FQGTGA. In DNA form, the CDR3 reads TGTGCCAGCAGCTCCCGACAGGGGTATCAGCCCCAGCATTTT. This codes for CASSSRQGYQPQHF.

The rearrangement links TRBV4-2 to TRBJ1-1, with D perhaps matching TRBD1 (5 bases). V was shortened by 0 bases and J by 5 bases, with 13 bases between the two germline ends. The germline V gene encodes CDR1 LGHNA and CDR2 YNFKEQ. The CDR3 consists of 15 residues. DNA for the CDR3: TGTGCCAGCAGCCAAGAGCAGGGAGGAGGGACTGAAGCTTTCTTT. Protein: CASSQEQGGGTEAFF.

J is TRBJ2-7 and V is TRBV11-2, with D maybe TRBD2 (6 bases). Germline CDR1 SGHAT, CDR2 FQNNGV. The CDR3 spans 14 residues. V was trimmed by 2 bases and J by 0 bases, leaving 8 bases between them. This CDR3 reads CASSLTGASYEQYF. The CDR3 region has the DNA TGTGCCAGCAGCTTAACGGGAGCCTCCTACGAGCAGTACTTC.

The rearrangement links TRBV4-2 to TRBJ2-7; D ambiguous. Germline V lookup: CDR1 LGHNA, CDR2 YNFKEQ. The germline V and J ends were trimmed by 2 bases and 7 bases, with 12 bases remaining between them. The length of the CDR3 is 13 residues. The CDR3 coding sequence is TGTGCCAGCAGCCAATGGCTCGCCGGGGAGCAGTACTTC. Translating gives CASSQWLAGEQYF.